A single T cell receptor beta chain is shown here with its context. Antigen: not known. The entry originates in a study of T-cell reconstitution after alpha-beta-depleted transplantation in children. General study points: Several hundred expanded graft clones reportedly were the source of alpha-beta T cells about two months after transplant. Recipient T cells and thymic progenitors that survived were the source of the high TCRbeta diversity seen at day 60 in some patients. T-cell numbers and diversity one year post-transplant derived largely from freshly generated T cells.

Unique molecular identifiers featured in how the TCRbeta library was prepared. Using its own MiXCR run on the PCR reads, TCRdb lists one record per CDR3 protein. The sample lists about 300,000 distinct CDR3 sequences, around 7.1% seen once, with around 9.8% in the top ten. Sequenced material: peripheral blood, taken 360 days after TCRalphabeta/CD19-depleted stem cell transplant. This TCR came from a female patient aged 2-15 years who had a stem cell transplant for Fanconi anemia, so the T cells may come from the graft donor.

The CDR3 loop is CSASSDFQPQHF. The CDR3 DNA reads TGCAGTGCCTCCTCTGATTTTCAGCCCCAGCATTTT. This chain uses TRBV20-1 with TRBJ1-5; D not resolved. This CDR3 spans 12 amino acids. Germline V CDR1 and CDR2: DFQATT, SNEGSKA (reference sequence). V was pared by 6 bases and J by 6 bases, with 12 bases between.